This T cell receptor beta chain emerged from a study of cytomegalovirus exposure and HLA in healthy donors. Study context: There were 88 million or so unique TCRs (from HLA-typed donors) in an early data release.

PCR was performed using 60 Vbeta and 13 Jbeta primers. Produced via immunoSEQ multiplex PCR; TCRdb's table is partial and in-frame only. The sample gives just over 150,000 clones, around 80% of which show up once; around 6.5% is in the top ten. Study observations and caveats: Sequencing artifact likely explains a cluster of highly shared sequence variants.

V shed 5 bases, J shed 7 bases, and the junction held 6 bases outside the gene matches. Germline V lookup: CDR1 MNHEY, CDR2 SMNVEV (reference sequence). This CDR3 spans 14 amino acids. In regard to this clone: The antigen remains undetermined.

The chain links TRBV27 to TRBJ1-3; TRBD1 agrees at 9 bases. The sample was PBMCs. The TCR was taken from a male donor in good health and CMV-seropositive. CDR3 region: CASSPWTGANTIYF. In nucleotides, the CDR3 is TGTGCCAGCAGTCCCTGGACAGGGGCGAACACCATATATTTT.